Included here is one T cell receptor beta chain sequence, with context. Its antigen remains unidentified. All of the donors resided in Nashville, Tennessee, and each was a Caucasian adult. The investigators split CD4+ cells into a CD45RA+ naive subset and a CD45RA-negative memory subset. Clones were read by immunoSEQ multiplex PCR, and TCRdb kept only the in-frame ones, dropping some. The sample lists some 500,000 clones; about 96% were seen once. This sample was taken from a study of shared clonotypes between healthy human individuals. General observations from the study: Generation probability values for non-shared clonotypes were lower than those for clonotypes shared by all four donors.

Germline V lookup: CDR1 MNHNS, CDR2 SASEGT. The CDR3 has 15 amino acids. Between the trimmed V and J ends, which lost 7 bases and 0 bases, there was a span of 13 bases. The clonotype comes from a woman younger than 45 in good health. Sample: naive CD4+ T cells sorted from blood. The subset denotes: CD45RA+ positively selected. The chain combines TRBV6-1 with TRBJ1-3; D call uncertain. CDR3 in DNA: TGTGCCAGCACCCCTTCGCCGAACTCTGGAAACACCATATATTTT. It yields the protein CASTPSPNSGNTIYF.